The 31 T cell receptor beta chains given below trace back to one sample, sequenced in a study. MiXCR, run by TCRdb on the 5' RACE reads, gives a single entry per CDR3 protein. The sample holds roughly 52,000 distinct CDR3 sequences; 15% to 20% are singletons and the top ten take 2% to 2.5%. The specimen was naive CD4+ T cells sorted from blood. Subset: naive CD4+ T cells, CD4+CD45RA+CD25-. Receptors were obtained from a female donor with breast cancer.

J is TRBJ2-7 and V is TRBV4-1, with D possibly being TRBD2 (6 bases). The CDR3 sequence is 14 residues long. Germline CDR1 is MGHRA and CDR2 is YSYEKL. V was clipped by 1 base and J by 4 bases, with 11 bases between them. The CDR3 DNA reads TGCGCCAGCAGCCAAGGAGTTAGCGGTTACGAGCAGTACTTC. The encoded protein is CASSQGVSGYEQYF.

The gene calls are TRBV29-1 and TRBJ2-5; TRBD2 aligns across 10 bases. The CDR3 contains 13 residues. In germline, CDR1 is SQVTM, CDR2 ANQGSEA. Losses at the gene ends were 8 bases for V and 1 base for J; bases not matched to a gene: 4. This CDR3 reads CSSWTSGQETQYF. The CDR3 DNA is TGCAGCTCGTGGACTAGCGGCCAAGAGACCCAGTACTTC.

The table lists this clonotype with a few counts. The rearrangement uses TRBV5-1 and TRBJ1-5; D gene ambiguous. CDR1 is SGHRS, CDR2 YFSETQ, per germline. The V end lost 0 bases, the J end lost 3 bases, and 10 bases lay between the germline ends. The CDR3 is 15 residues long. CDR3 region: CASSLGPAVNQPQHF. As DNA, the CDR3 is TGCGCCAGCAGCTTGGGCCCCGCAGTCAATCAGCCCCAGCATTTT.

This clonotype was detected ten times or more. V usage is TRBV10-3 and J usage is TRBJ1-4; D may be TRBD1 (6 bases). The CDR3 runs 14 residues. From germline, CDR1 is ENHRY and CDR2 SYGVKD. V was pared by 6 bases and J by 7 bases, with 15 bases between. The chain's CDR3 is CAISQQGRGEKLFF. Written as DNA, the CDR3 is TGTGCCATCAGCCAACAGGGAAGAGGTGAAAAACTGTTTTTT.

This clonotype was counted at least ten times. The chain links TRBV20-1 to TRBJ2-2; tentatively, D is TRBD2 (6 bases). The germline CDR1 and CDR2 sequences are DFQATT and SNEGSKA (reference sequence). The CDR3 contains 13 residues. Between the trimmed V and J ends, which lost 7 bases and 3 bases, there was a span of 12 bases. CDR3: CSVRRDYTGELFF. The DNA of the CDR3 is TGCAGTGTTAGGAGGGATTACACCGGGGAGCTGTTTTTT.

This clonotype occurred many times. The rearrangement links TRBV7-2 to TRBJ2-3; D gene uncertain. The CDR3 sequence is 15 residues long. Germline CDR1 reads SGHTA; CDR2 reads FQGNSA. Between the trimmed V and J ends, which lost 1 base and 0 bases, there was a span of 8 bases. The CDR3 is CASSLVESSTDTQYF. CDR3 coding DNA: TGTGCCAGCAGCTTAGTTGAGAGTAGCACAGATACGCAGTATTTT.

This clonotype has a count of ten or more. The CDR3 sequence: CSANRQGFSEKLFF. For the CDR3, the DNA is TGCAGTGCTAACAGACAGGGTTTTTCTGAAAAACTGTTTTTT. The chain links TRBV20-1 to TRBJ1-4; 7 bases match TRBD1. The V and J ends lost 4 bases and 7 bases, in that order; junction bases with no gene match: 9. The CDR3 spans 14 residues. The V gene's germline CDR1 is DFQATT and CDR2 SNEGSKA (reference sequence).

The chain links TRBV5-1 to TRBJ2-2, with D unresolved. From germline, CDR1 is SGHRS and CDR2 YFSETQ. This CDR3 has 14 amino acids. V was trimmed by 4 bases and J by 4 bases, leaving 11 bases between them. The CDR3 reads CASSLRQLTGELFF. The CDR3 DNA reads TGCGCCAGCAGCCTGCGACAACTCACCGGGGAGCTGTTTTTT.

This clonotype showed up just once. The V call is TRBV27, the J call TRBJ2-4; 7 nucleotides agree with TRBD1. CDR1 is MNHEY and CDR2 is SMNVEV in the germline V gene (reference sequence). After removal of 5 bases from V and 4 bases from J, the junction contained 5 bases not matched to a gene. This CDR3 contains 14 residues. The CDR3 protein is CASSIRDSKNIQYF. Here the CDR3 DNA reads TGTGCCAGCAGTATACGGGACAGTAAAAACATTCAGTACTTC.

The chain links TRBV4-2 to TRBJ1-1, with D possibly matching TRBD1 (5 bases). Germline V gene lookup returns CDR1 LGHNA and CDR2 YNFKEQ. The CDR3 contains 15 residues. Trimming shortened V by 1 base and J by 3 bases, and 12 bases separated the two germline ends. The CDR3 DNA follows: TGTGCCAGCAGCCAAGGCTTCCAGGGCGACACTGAAGCTTTCTTT. It yields the protein CASSQGFQGDTEAFF.

A word on this clonotype: This CDR3 fails to terminate in the conserved phenylalanine or tryptophan, so it likely reflects a read error. The V gene is TRBV20-1, the J gene TRBJ2-4, with 7 bases matching TRBD2. Germline V gene sequence: CDR1 DFQATT, CDR2 SNEGSKA (reference sequence). The CDR3 is 18 amino acids. Trimming took 0 bases from V and 1 from J; bases not matched to a gene: 12. CDR3 nucleotide sequence: TGCAGTGCTAGAGATCCGGGGGGAGGAATGGGGGCCAAAAACATTCAGTACTGC. Amino acids: CSARDPGGGMGAKNIQYC.

This clonotype has a count of ten or more. The chain joins TRBV7-6 to TRBJ2-2; tentatively, D is TRBD1 (6 bases). The CDR3 consists of 15 residues. Per the germline V gene, CDR1 is SGHVS and CDR2 is FNYEAQ. The V and J ends lost 5 bases and 7 bases respectively, with 17 bases between them. The CDR3 bases are TGTGCCAGCAGCCCCAAGCAGGGGACGGGCGGGGAGCTGTTTTTT. Its translation: CASSPKQGTGGELFF.

This clonotype was detected many times. The chain joins TRBV4-3 to TRBJ1-5; no firm D call. CDR1 LGHNA and CDR2 YSLEER come from the germline V gene. V lost 0 bases to trimming and J lost 7 bases, with 10 bases between them. There are 14 residues in the CDR3. The CDR3 nucleotides are TGCGCCAGCAGCCAAGAACTACTACCCCAGCCCCAGCATTTT. Translating it yields CASSQELLPQPQHF.

V usage is TRBV12-3 or TRBV12-4 and J usage is TRBJ2-1; 7 nucleotides align to TRBD2. The CDR3 consists of 15 residues. V shed 1 base, J shed 7 bases, and the junction held 7 bases outside the gene matches. The CDR3 spells CASSLGASGRNEQFF. Here the CDR3 DNA reads TGTGCCAGCAGTTTAGGGGCTAGCGGACGGAATGAGCAGTTCTTC.

The sample holds many counts of this clonotype. The V and J genes are TRBV20-1 and TRBJ2-7; D may be TRBD1 or TRBD2 (6 bases each). Trimming took off 1 base at V and 2 bases at J, with 9 bases between the two ends. The length of the CDR3 is 13 residues. Germline V gives CDR1 DFQATT, CDR2 SNEGSKA (reference sequence). The CDR3 loop reads CSARGGATYEQYF. CDR3 nucleotides: TGCAGTGCTAGAGGGGGGGCTACCTACGAGCAGTACTTC.

J is TRBJ1-5 and V is TRBV5-6; 9 bases are shared with TRBD1. This CDR3 spans 16 amino acids. V shed 1 base and J 11 bases; nucleotides not matched to a gene: 13. The V gene's germline CDR1 is SGHDT and CDR2 YYEEEE. The DNA of the CDR3 is TGTGCCAGCAGCTTGAGCTCGGGGACAGGGACGAGGGCCCAGCATTTT. Translation: CASSLSSGTGTRAQHF.

The chain employs TRBV20-1 and TRBJ2-1; 7 nucleotides line up with TRBD1. Germline V gives CDR1 DFQATT, CDR2 SNEGSKA (reference sequence). V was clipped by 1 base and J by 5 bases; unmatched bases: 5. The CDR3 length is 14 residues. The CDR3, as DNA: TGCAGTGCTAGAGTACCGGGGACAGACAATGAGCAGTTCTTC. Translation gives CSARVPGTDNEQFF.

The V gene is TRBV6-1, the J gene TRBJ1-2, with D uncertain. CDR3 length: 15 residues. Germline values: CDR1 MNHNS, CDR2 SASEGT. V was clipped by 3 bases and J by 8 bases, with 19 bases between them. In nucleotides, the CDR3 is TGTGCCAGCAGTGATGGTTACATCGAATTGAGGGGCTACACCTTC. Amino acids: CASSDGYIELRGYTF.

A few counts support this clonotype. The chain recombines TRBV6-5 with TRBJ2-7; the match to TRBD2 covers 12 bases. The junction had 7 bases not matched to a gene; V was cut back by 4 bases and J by 3 bases. This CDR3 comprises 16 residues. Looked up from germline, CDR1 is MNHEY and CDR2 is SVGAGI. The CDR3 coding sequence is TGTGCCAGCAGTTCACTGACTAGCGGGAGCCTCTACGAGCAGTACTTC. Amino acid sequence: CASSSLTSGSLYEQYF.

This clonotype was seen repeatedly, ten times or more. V is TRBV7-9 and J is TRBJ1-2; TRBD1 is a possible D gene (5 bases). Trimming took off 5 bases at V and 6 bases at J, with 19 bases between the two ends. There are 15 residues in the CDR3. Germline assignment: CDR1 SEHNR and CDR2 FQNEAQ (reference sequence). CDR3 sequence (DNA): TGTGCCAGCAGCCGACGGCGGGGGACTTTCGATGGCTACACCTTC. This encodes CASSRRRGTFDGYTF.

J is TRBJ1-4 and V is TRBV4-1; D gene ambiguous. Trimming cost V 6 bases and J 2 bases, with 13 bases left between them. The germline V gene has CDR1 MGHRA and CDR2 YSYEKL. The CDR3 has 15 amino acids. CDR3 in amino acids: CASSLASPTNEKLFF. DNA for the CDR3: TGCGCCAGCAGTCTAGCGTCGCCCACTAATGAAAAACTGTTTTTT.

This clonotype was found a few times. The V and J genes are TRBV11-3 and TRBJ2-1; weak D call: TRBD2 (6 bases). V lost 3 bases and J 3 bases, leaving 12 bases between the germline ends. Germline values: CDR1 SGHNT, CDR2 YENEEA. CDR3 length equals 15 residues. The CDR3 bases are TGTGCCAGCAGCTTGACTAGGATAATCTACAATGAGCAGTTCTTC. It yields the protein CASSLTRIIYNEQFF.

The chain joins TRBV20-1 to TRBJ1-5; unclear D gene. Germline V gives CDR1 DFQATT, CDR2 SNEGSKA (reference sequence). Trimming took off 3 bases at V and 3 bases at J, with 15 bases between the two ends. The CDR3 loop spans 15 amino acids. The CDR3: CSASPYSSSNQPQHF. CDR3 DNA: TGCAGTGCTAGCCCTTACAGCTCTTCCAATCAGCCCCAGCATTTT.

This clonotype was recorded at least ten times. CDR3 region: CASSLGTSSYEQYF. The CDR3 DNA follows: TGCGCCAGCAGCTTGGGGACCAGCTCCTACGAGCAGTACTTC. This chain connects TRBV5-1 to TRBJ2-7; no clear D. The germline V gene encodes CDR1 SGHRS and CDR2 YFSETQ. The CDR3 consists of 14 residues. The V end was cut by 0 bases, the J end by 0 bases, with 7 bases between.

The chain links TRBV5-1 to TRBJ2-3, with D maybe TRBD2 (6 bases). V was trimmed by 3 bases and J by 0 bases, leaving 8 bases between them. This CDR3 contains 14 residues. Per germline, CDR1 SGHRS and CDR2 YFSETQ. The CDR3 loop is CASSSGESTDTQYF. CDR3 bases: TGCGCCAGCAGCTCGGGAGAGAGCACAGATACGCAGTATTTT.

This clonotype came up many times. The rearrangement links TRBV7-2 to TRBJ1-3; TRBD1 is a possible D gene (6 bases). Trimming cost V 5 bases and J 3 bases, with 23 bases left between them. The CDR3 contains 18 residues. Germline CDR1 reads SGHTA; CDR2 reads FQGNSA. In nucleotides, the CDR3 is TGTGCCAGCAGCCCGAGTTCCCTGAGGGGGGCCGATGGAAACACCATATATTTT. Amino acids: CASSPSSLRGADGNTIYF.

This clonotype was counted ten times or more. The rearrangement uses TRBV20-1 and TRBJ2-1, with D perhaps matching TRBD1 (5 bases). CDR3 size: 15 residues. CDR1 is DFQATT and CDR2 is SNEGSKA in the germline V gene (reference sequence). With 2 bases removed from V and 1 base from J, the gap between germline ends came to 12 bases. The CDR3 sequence: CSARLDSPSYNEQFF. As DNA, the CDR3 is TGCAGTGCTAGACTTGACAGTCCTTCCTACAATGAGCAGTTCTTC.

This clonotype was observed at least ten times. The rearrangement joins TRBV20-1 to TRBJ1-1; no definite D call. The CDR3 extends over 11 amino acids. Deletions cut 3 bases from V and 5 bases from J, with 7 bases between. Per the germline V gene, CDR1 is DFQATT and CDR2 is SNEGSKA (reference sequence). The CDR3 DNA reads as TGCAGTGCTAGGGATGGGACTGAAGCTTTCTTT. This codes for CSARDGTEAFF.

This clonotype was detected ten times or more. The chain couples TRBV7-3 to TRBJ2-1; D perhaps matches TRBD2 (6 bases). The ends were cut back, 5 bases at V and 9 bases at J, with 17 bases in the middle. This CDR3 has 14 residues. From germline, CDR1 is SGHTA and CDR2 FQGTGA. Here the CDR3 DNA reads TGTGCCAGCAGCCTTTCCGGGGGAACGGGTGAGCAGTTCTTC. Protein sequence: CASSLSGGTGEQFF.

Worth noting for this clonotype: This may come from a read error, since a much larger clone is one base off. Without the conserved terminal phenylalanine or tryptophan, this CDR3 likely stems from a read error. This rearrangement joins TRBV7-2 to TRBJ2-3, with TRBD2 matching 7 bases. The V gene's germline CDR1 is SGHTA and CDR2 FQGNSA. The CDR3 is 15 residues long. V dropped 5 bases and J dropped 0; count of bases not matched to a gene: 5. The CDR3 is CASSRDYLSTDTQYL. The CDR3 region has the DNA TGTGCCAGCAGCCGGGACTACCTTAGCACAGATACGCAGTATTTA.

This clonotype was detected a few times. The genes are TRBV7-2 and TRBJ2-3; D may be TRBD2 (5 bases). The CDR3 spans 14 residues. The germline CDR1 and CDR2 sequences are SGHTA and FQGNSA. V shed 1 base and J shed 9 bases, with 14 bases lying between them. CDR3 residues: CASSLGGDSSTQYF. CDR3 sequence (DNA): TGTGCCAGCAGCTTAGGGGGAGACTCTTCCACGCAGTATTTT.